The rows below give T cell receptor beta chains drawn from one sample of a study of CD8+CD57+ T cells in acquired aplastic anemia. TCRdb called the reads again in MiXCR, with one record for every CDR3 protein. Of some 180,000 distinct CDR3 sequences listed, 40% to 55% were seen once; the top ten hold under 3.5%. Sequencing used sorted CD4+, CD8+, or CD8+CD57+ T cells (not recorded which) from PBMCs. The receptors originated from a human donor in good health. Each CDR3 is given with its conserved first and last residue. Fields, in order: D gene, J gene, clone size, V gene, CDR3 DNA, CDR3 protein. The D gene is left open where the match is weak. The size entry is marked missing in some rows and otherwise reads once, few, many or a size class.

D gene: -; J gene: TRBJ1-2; clone size: -; V gene: TRBV7-2; CDR3 DNA: TGTGCCAGCAGCTTAGTTGGGGGCCGTGGCTACACCTTC; CDR3 protein: CASSLVGGRGYTF
D gene: -; J gene: TRBJ2-4; clone size: few; V gene: TRBV29-1; CDR3 DNA: TGCAGCGTTGATGGGGGGCAAAACATTCAGTACTTC; CDR3 protein: CSVDGGQNIQYF
D gene: -; J gene: TRBJ2-5; clone size: many; V gene: TRBV2; CDR3 DNA: TGTGCCAGCAAGCGAACTCTTCAAGAGACCCAGTACTTC; CDR3 protein: CASKRTLQETQYF
D gene: -; J gene: TRBJ2-5; clone size: -; V gene: TRBV6-1; CDR3 DNA: TGTGCCAGCAGCCGCGCGGCGGGACAGAAACAAGAGACCCAGTACTTC; CDR3 protein: CASSRAAGQKQETQYF
D gene: -; J gene: TRBJ2-1; clone size: many; V gene: TRBV9; CDR3 DNA: TGTGCCAGCAGCGTACTCGGCTCGGCAGCCTACAATGAGCAGTTCTTC; CDR3 protein: CASSVLGSAAYNEQFF
D gene: -; J gene: TRBJ2-1; clone size: few; V gene: TRBV2; CDR3 DNA: TGTGCCAGCAGTGATTCTAGGCAGTTCTTC; CDR3 protein: CASSDSRQFF
D gene: -; J gene: TRBJ2-1; clone size: -; V gene: TRBV5-4; CDR3 DNA: TGTGCCAGCAGTCCGGCCTTTAACAATGAGCAGTTCTTC; CDR3 protein: CASSPAFNNEQFF
D gene: -; J gene: TRBJ1-6; clone size: many; V gene: TRBV7-8; CDR3 DNA: TGTGCCAGCAGCTCTCCAGGGACTTCACCCCTCCACTTT; CDR3 protein: CASSSPGTSPLHF
D gene: TRBD1; J gene: TRBJ2-1; clone size: -; V gene: TRBV2; CDR3 DNA: TGTGCCAGCAGTGGCAGGACAGGCCACAATGAGCAGTTCTTC; CDR3 protein: CASSGRTGHNEQFF
D gene: -; J gene: TRBJ2-3; clone size: -; V gene: TRBV7-2; CDR3 DNA: TGTGCCAGCACCAAAAGCACAGATACGCAGTATTTT; CDR3 protein: CASTKSTDTQYF
D gene: -; J gene: TRBJ2-5; clone size: many; V gene: TRBV20-1; CDR3 DNA: TGCAGTGCTCCTATCGCTAGGTGGTACCAAGAGACCCAGTACTTC; CDR3 protein: CSAPIARWYQETQYF